This entry is about one T cell receptor (beta chain). The PCR ran on 60 Vbeta and 13 Jbeta primers. Using immunoSEQ multiplex PCR, the repertoire was profiled, and TCRdb retains in-frame clones only, with some absent. The sample has 90,000 to 110,000 clones, approximately 72% seen once. Per germline, CDR1 LNHDA and CDR2 SQIVND (reference sequence). The CDR3 runs 16 residues. V trimming: 6 bases; J trimming: 2 bases; junction bases outside the gene matches: 8. The donors, nominally healthy at sampling, likely had unrecorded immune exposures. The data stem from a study of cytomegalovirus exposure and HLA in healthy donors.

This receptor was taken from a young man in good health and CMV-seronegative. The genes are TRBV19 and TRBJ1-4, with 8 bases aligning to TRBD1. The sequenced sample consisted of PBMCs. The CDR3 here is CASRDFTGGTNEKLFF. DNA of the CDR3: TGTGCCAGTAGAGACTTCACAGGGGGGACTAATGAAAAACTGTTTTTT.